These T cell receptor beta chains were read from a single sample in a study of identical twins. MiXCR was run by TCRdb on the 5' RACE reads, yielding one entry per CDR3 protein. The sample contains a few hundred thousand distinct CDR3 sequences, about 8.9% of which appear only once. These records were also assigned to another study, of yellow fever vaccine responses in identical twins.

Material for sequencing was CD8+ T cells sorted from blood. The receptor set was obtained from a woman aged 18-29 years in good health. The conserved cysteine and the conserved F or W are not part of the CDR3 here.

v_call,j_call,cdr3_aa
TRBV7-3,TRBJ2-3,ASSSDGHTQY
TRBV29-1,TRBJ2-7,SVAVWGGSGYEQY
TRBV7-9,TRBJ2-7,ASRGGDRSYEQY
TRBV7-9,TRBJ2-3,ASSPRQDLSTDTQY
TRBV3-1,TRBJ2-1,ASSQDPRREQF
TRBV20-1,TRBJ2-1,SALSSLYNEQF
TRBV24-1,TRBJ2-1,ATSDLGRDRAVDEQF
TRBV4-3,TRBJ2-7,ASSQAGTGADEQY
TRBV29-1,TRBJ2-2,SVEVSSEGLTGELF
TRBV7-8,TRBJ2-5,ASSLGTSRYEETQY
TRBV11-2,TRBJ1-1,ASSSGGDAGSATEAF
TRBV5-6,TRBJ2-5,ASSLDLGGEVETQY
TRBV12-3/TRBV12-4,TRBJ1-5,ASRGGRDQPQH
TRBV4-2,TRBJ2-7,ASSHPNQYEQY
TRBV12-3/TRBV12-4,TRBJ1-1,ASSTTDRNTEAF
TRBV7-8,TRBJ2-7,ASSFRRTYEQY
TRBV27,TRBJ2-1,ASSLFGYNEQF
TRBV2,TRBJ2-5,ASSEKVAWMETQY
TRBV7-8,TRBJ1-2,ASSLDGGGRSYGYT
TRBV4-3,TRBJ2-1,ASSQDRAGVGNEQF
TRBV18,TRBJ2-3,ASSPPLAGGPVLPPDTQY
TRBV11-1,TRBJ2-1,ATGFGDRGPLYGLDEQF
TRBV29-1,TRBJ2-7,SVRAGDYEQY
TRBV6-5,TRBJ2-1,ASSYRDRASYNEQF
TRBV6-5,TRBJ2-5,ASSYGAGRQETQY
TRBV7-8,TRBJ2-2,ASRSKASGHFTGELF
TRBV6-2/TRBV6-3,TRBJ2-7,ASSYSTLGQDYYEQY
TRBV28,TRBJ2-7,ASSSTGLTSGSFSYEQY
TRBV6-2/TRBV6-3,TRBJ2-1,ASRKRGSSYNEQF
TRBV20-1,TRBJ2-7,SARAGVSYEQY
TRBV7-6,TRBJ2-5,ASSLELGLVYETQY